These 8 T cell receptor beta chains were all obtained from the same sample, sequenced in a study of vaccination and CD4 T cells after COVID-19. The treatment: roughly nine-day PBMC culture with coronavirus spike peptide pools or control peptides (ViraFEST assay). No antigen is known for these receptors. Sequencing of the DNA from cultured CD4+ T cells was carried out with the Oncomine TCR Beta short-read assay. TCRdb itself ran the PCR reads through MiXCR, one entry per CDR3 protein. The repertoire has over 15,000 distinct CDR3 sequences, more than 35% of them found once; the top ten carry approximately 5.6%. The sequencing used CD4+ T cells from blood, cultured in vitro, collected before SARS-CoV-2 vaccination. Receptor source: a human donor who had recovered from COVID-19.

This clonotype has a handful of counts. The chain links TRBV20-1 to TRBJ2-5; 13 bases agree with TRBD2. The CDR3 runs 14 residues. V gave up 5 bases and J gave up 2 bases; unmatched junction bases: 2. Per the germline V gene, CDR1 is DFQATT and CDR2 is SNEGSKA (reference sequence). The CDR3 DNA reads TGCAGTGCTTGGACTAGCGGGAGACAAGAGACCCAGTACTTC. Translated: CSAWTSGRQETQYF.

The sample holds a few counts of this clonotype. J is TRBJ1-1 and V is TRBV7-2; D is uncertain. The CDR3 spans 13 residues. V dropped 2 bases and J dropped 5 bases, with 9 bases sitting between them. Germline V gives CDR1 SGHTA, CDR2 FQGNSA. CDR3 nucleotides: TGTGCCAGCAGCTTATTGATCGCAACTGAAGCTTTCTTT. Translating gives CASSLLIATEAFF.

The chain combines TRBV10-3 with TRBJ1-1; D is uncertain. CDR3 length: 14 amino acids. Between the trimmed V and J ends, which lost 3 bases and 5 bases, there was a span of 13 bases. CDR1 and CDR2 from the germline V gene are ENHRY and SYGVKD. The CDR3: CAISEVLTGTEAFF. The CDR3 DNA sequence: TGTGCCATCAGTGAAGTCCTTACGGGGACTGAAGCTTTCTTT.

V is TRBV6-1 and J is TRBJ1-2; D not certain. Germline-derived CDR1 and CDR2 are MNHNS and SASEGT. The CDR3 totals 13 residues. V lost 7 bases to trimming and J lost 5 bases, with 14 bases between them. The CDR3, as DNA: TGTGCCAGCACCCGAGAGAAGCCTTATGGCTACACCTTC. It codes for CASTREKPYGYTF.

The chain combines TRBV20-1 with TRBJ2-2; the match to TRBD2 covers 8 bases. The germline gives CDR1 DFQATT, CDR2 SNEGSKA (reference sequence). The CDR3 runs to 17 residues. V trimming: 0 bases; J trimming: 6 bases; junction bases outside the gene matches: 12. CDR3 loop: CSARDSGLGMGAGELFF. CDR3 DNA: TGCAGTGCTAGAGATTCGGGACTAGGGATGGGTGCCGGGGAGCTGTTTTTT.

The chain combines TRBV20-1 with TRBJ2-5; the D gene is possibly TRBD1 (6 bases). The CDR3 extends over 15 amino acids. Germline CDR1 reads DFQATT; CDR2 reads SNEGSKA (reference sequence). V lost 3 bases and J lost 4, with 18 bases in between. CDR3 sequence: CSASADSGTIETQYF. In DNA, the CDR3 is TGCAGTGCTAGCGCGGACAGCGGTACTATAGAGACCCAGTACTTC.

This clonotype has a handful of counts. V and J are TRBV7-2 and TRBJ1-5; maybe TRBD1 (6 bases). CDR3 length equals 15 residues. V was clipped by 5 bases and J by 2 bases, with 13 bases between them. CDR1 is SGHTA, CDR2 FQGNSA, per germline. The CDR3 loop is CASSLLSGGNQPQHF. The CDR3 DNA reads as TGTGCCAGCAGCCTGCTCTCAGGGGGCAATCAGCCCCAGCATTTT. The full variable domain, in which reference TRBV7-2 and TRBJ1-5 provide the parts outside the CDR3, is GAGVSQSPSNKVTEKGKDVELRCDPISGHTALYWYRQSLGQGLEFLIYFQGNSAPDKSGLPSDRFSAERTGGSVSTLTIQRTQQEDSAVYLCASSLLSGGNQPQHFGDGTRLSIL.

This chain links TRBV6-2 or TRBV6-3 with TRBJ1-1; no clear D. The germline V gene encodes CDR1 MNHEY and CDR2 SVGEGT. Trimming stripped 0 bases from V and 5 bases from J, with 10 bases between. The CDR3 runs to 14 residues. The CDR3 protein is CASSYSWVRTEAFF. The DNA of the CDR3 is TGTGCCAGCAGTTACTCTTGGGTAAGGACTGAAGCTTTCTTT.